This note documents a single T cell receptor beta chain sequence. TCRdb keeps only in-frame clones here, not all; method: immunoSEQ multiplex PCR. The sample lists 200,000 to 300,000 clones, 70% to 90% seen once, with about 2.7% in the top ten. The treatment was: approximately 18 received Ad26.COV2.S at low or high dose, single or two shots; about five received placebo; per-sample allocation not given. On day 63 after the first injection, vaccine and placebo recipients gave samples. At a Boston site, the person donating was an adult of 18-55 years. Its platform was an Ad26 vector, and its expressed antigen was Wuhan-strain SARS-CoV-2 spike. This specimen comes from a study of Ad26.COV2.S vaccination and SARS-CoV-2 variants. The overall study: Sample donor was a member of the COV1001 Ad26.COV2.S trial arm. Once or twice, 56 days apart, Ad26.COV2.S was delivered intramuscularly.

Germline values: CDR1 SEHNR, CDR2 FQNEAQ (reference sequence). The trim removed 7 bases at V and 2 bases at J, leaving 10 bases unmatched. The CDR3 covers 16 residues. The rearrangement uses TRBV7-9 and TRBJ1-4; the match to TRBD1 covers 7 bases. The sequence came from a person between 18 and 59 years old who received the Ad26.COV2.S COVID-19 vaccine or a placebo. This specimen consisted of peripheral blood, obtained in a trial of Ad26.COV2.S vaccine versus placebo. CDR3 sequence (DNA): TGTGCCAGCATCCGTGGACAGGCAACTACTAATGAAAAACTGTTTTTT. Protein: CASIRGQATTNEKLFF.